This note documents a single T cell receptor (beta chain) sequence. The antigen is undetermined. This entry belongs to a study of T cell repertoires in cytomegalovirus infection. Study observations and caveats: Dominating the ex vivo response were HLA-C-restricted CMV-specific TCR beta clonotypes. Summed public TCR beta family frequency identified CMV carriers bearing the relevant HLA.

TCRdb recomputed calls from the reads with MiXCR, one row per CDR3 protein. The sample lists 300,000 or so distinct CDR3 sequences, 25% occurring once. Germline V gene sequence: CDR1 SEHNR, CDR2 FQNEAQ (reference sequence). The germline V and J ends were trimmed by 5 bases and 8 bases, with 12 bases remaining between them. The CDR3 has 12 amino acids. This chain connects TRBV7-9 to TRBJ1-1, with no clear D. The sequence derives from a human donor in good health (CMV status not recorded). Some clones in this sample may be carry-over from other donors' samples. This material consisted of cultured PBMCs, taken from culture after CMV antigen stimulation. CDR3 amino acids: CASSRDLTEAFF. The CDR3 coding sequence is TGTGCCAGCAGCCGTGACCTTACCGAAGCTTTCTTT.